These 11 T cell receptor beta chains came from one sample sequenced in a study of cytomegalovirus exposure and HLA in healthy donors. Researchers ran the PCR with 60 Vbeta and 13 Jbeta primers. The method was immunoSEQ multiplex PCR; TCRdb's version includes in-frame clones alone and lacks a portion of them. The data show some 140,000 clones, around 80% seen once. The material sequenced was PBMCs. These receptors all stem from a male donor in good health and CMV-seropositive.

The chain is built from TRBV7-9 and TRBJ2-3, with D perhaps matching TRBD1 (6 bases). Looked up from germline, CDR1 is SEHNR and CDR2 is FQNEAQ (reference sequence). The ends were cut back, 2 bases at V and 5 bases at J, with 20 bases in the middle. The CDR3 runs to 17 residues. The CDR3 DNA reads as TGTGCCAGCAGCTTAACTTTGACAGGAGAGGCATTAGATACGCAGTATTTT. It specifies CASSLTLTGEALDTQYF.

The V call is TRBV27, the J call TRBJ1-2; D is possibly TRBD1 (6 bases). CDR3 size: 15 residues. CDR1 and CDR2 from the germline V gene are MNHEY and SMNVEV (reference sequence). Trimming left V 6 bases short and J 1 base short, with 15 bases between. The CDR3 DNA reads as TGTGCCAGCAGGCAATCCACAGGGTTTAACTATGGCTACACCTTC. This encodes CASRQSTGFNYGYTF.

The genes are TRBV6-6 and TRBJ2-7; 7 bases line up with TRBD1. The germline V gene has CDR1 MNHNY and CDR2 SVGAGI (reference sequence). J gave up 12 bases and V 5 bases, and 7 bases lay outside the gene matches. The CDR3 length is 11 residues. CDR3 coding DNA: TGTGCCAGCAGTCAGGACAGGTGGGCGTACTTC. Amino acids: CASSQDRWAYF.

The chain employs TRBV5-1 and TRBJ2-7; 9 nucleotides match TRBD2. Germline V gives CDR1 SGHRS, CDR2 YFSETQ. Trimming removed 0 bases from V and 5 bases from J; junction bases left unmatched: 6. CDR3 size: 15 residues. The CDR3 loop is CASSLDLGLADEQYF. In DNA, the CDR3 is TGCGCCAGCAGCTTGGACTTGGGACTAGCCGACGAGCAGTACTTC.

The gene calls are TRBV10-3 and TRBJ1-1, with 7 bases identical to TRBD1. In germline, CDR1 is ENHRY, CDR2 SYGVKD. V shed 6 bases and J 2 bases; nucleotides not matched to a gene: 9. The CDR3 has 15 residues. As DNA, the CDR3 is TGTGCCATCAGAGACCACAGGGGCGTAAACACTGAAGCTTTCTTT. Its translation: CAIRDHRGVNTEAFF.

The V gene is TRBV11-3, the J gene TRBJ2-7; 8 nucleotides line up with TRBD2. V dropped 6 bases and J dropped 6; count of bases not matched to a gene: 10. This CDR3 has 14 amino acids. Looked up from germline, CDR1 is SGHNT and CDR2 is YENEEA. DNA for the CDR3: TGTGCCAGCAGTCTAGCGGGCCCCTTTGGCGAGCAGTACTTC. Translated, it gives CASSLAGPFGEQYF. The whole variable domain, filled in from reference TRBV11-3 and TRBJ2-7, reads EAGVVQSPRYKIIEKKQPVAFWCNPISGHNTLYWYLQNLGQGPELLIRYENEEAVDDSQLPKDRFSAERLKGVDSTLKIQPAELGDSAVYLCASSLAGPFGEQYFGPGTRLTVT.

The chain combines TRBV18 with TRBJ2-5; 10 bases map to TRBD2. Germline CDR1 is KGHSH and CDR2 is LQKENI. V was pared by 3 bases and J by 2 bases, with 6 bases of the junction left unmatched. The CDR3 length is 16 residues. The CDR3 DNA is TGTGCCAGCTCACCGAGGATAGCGGGGGGTCAAGAGACCCAGTACTTC. Residues: CASSPRIAGGQETQYF.

This clone occurred a few times. CDR3 region: CASRNGQEKKLFF. CDR3 sequence (DNA): TGTGCCAGCAGAAACGGACAGGAAAAAAAACTGTTTTTT. The chain couples TRBV6-5 to TRBJ1-4; 7 bases match TRBD1. The ends lost 6 bases at V and 9 bases at J; junction bases unmatched: 7. The CDR3 has 13 residues. Germline assignment: CDR1 MNHEY and CDR2 SVGAGI.

The V call is TRBV4-1, the J call TRBJ2-1; 12 bases map to TRBD2. The length of the CDR3 is 16 residues. J was trimmed by 4 bases and V by 2 bases; bases with no gene match: 3. CDR1 and CDR2 (germline): MGHRA, YSYEKL. Written as DNA, the CDR3 is TGCGCCAGCAGCCAACGGACTAGCGGGGTTTACAATGAGCAGTTCTTC. It encodes CASSQRTSGVYNEQFF.

The V call is TRBV7-6, the J call TRBJ2-7; D might be TRBD2 (5 bases). Between the trimmed V and J ends, which lost 1 base and 3 bases, there was a span of 10 bases. Per germline, CDR1 SGHVS and CDR2 FNYEAQ. The CDR3 runs to 14 residues. The CDR3 region has the DNA TGTGCCAGCAGCTTAGAGGACGGGGTCTACGAGCAGTACTTC. The encoded protein is CASSLEDGVYEQYF.

The chain combines TRBV4-2 with TRBJ2-5; TRBD2 aligns across 15 bases. The CDR3 is 18 residues long. Germline V gene lookup returns CDR1 LGHNA and CDR2 YNFKEQ. Trimming removed 1 base from V and 5 bases from J; junction bases left unmatched: 8. As DNA, the CDR3 is TGTGCCAGCAGCCAAGGGACTAGCGGGAGGGCCCTCCGGGAGACCCAGTACTTC. As protein: CASSQGTSGRALRETQYF.